This is a list of T cell receptor beta chains from one sample in a study of blood T cell repertoires in COVID-19. The repertoire was sequenced with immunoSEQ multiplex PCR; TCRdb's copy has only in-frame clones and lacks some. The profile shows around 63,000 clones, roughly 80% of them singletons. Material for sequencing was peripheral blood. These receptors were taken from a woman in her 70s with acute or convalescent COVID-19. Each CDR3 is given with its conserved first and last residue.

J,V,CDR3
TRBJ1-6,TRBV19,CASSRQPTGDSPLHF
TRBJ2-3,TRBV3-1/TRBV3-2,CASSYTLGDTQYF
TRBJ2-1,TRBV4-2,CASSQGLAPKSSYNEQFF
TRBJ2-3,TRBV3-1/TRBV3-2,CASSQLLAGSTDTQYF
TRBJ2-3,TRBV6-5,CASSYSRVAGEDTQYF
TRBJ1-2,TRBV18,CASSPTKEQGNYGYTF
TRBJ2-1,TRBV21-1,CASGGPPLAGGTYNEQFF
TRBJ2-1,TRBV18,CASSPSAGKYNEQFF
TRBJ1-5,TRBV2,CASSEGGSPEHF
TRBJ1-1,TRBV2,CASRAPKGDTEAFF
TRBJ2-1,TRBV29-1,CSAGLAGAHNEQFF